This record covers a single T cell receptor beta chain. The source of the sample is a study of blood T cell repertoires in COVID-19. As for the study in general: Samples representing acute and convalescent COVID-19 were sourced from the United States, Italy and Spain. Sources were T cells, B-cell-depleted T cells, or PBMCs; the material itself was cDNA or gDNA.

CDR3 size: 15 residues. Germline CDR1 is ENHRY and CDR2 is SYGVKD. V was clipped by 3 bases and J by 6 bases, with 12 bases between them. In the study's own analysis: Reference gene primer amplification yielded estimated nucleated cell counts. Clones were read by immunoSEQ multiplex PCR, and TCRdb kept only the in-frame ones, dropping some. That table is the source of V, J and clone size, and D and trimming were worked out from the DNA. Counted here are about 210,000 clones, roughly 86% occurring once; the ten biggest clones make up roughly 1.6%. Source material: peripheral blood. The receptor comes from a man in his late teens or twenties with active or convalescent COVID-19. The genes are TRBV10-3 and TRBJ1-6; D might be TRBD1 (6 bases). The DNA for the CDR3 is TGTGCCATCAGTGAAACACAGGGCTCTAATTCACCCCTCCACTTT. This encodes CAISETQGSNSPLHF.